This entry lists 27 T cell receptor beta chains sequenced from one sample in a study of blood T cell repertoires in COVID-19. The method was immunoSEQ multiplex PCR; TCRdb's version includes in-frame clones alone and lacks a portion of them. This repertoire shows 250,000 to 350,000 clones, 85% found once; its top ten account for 2% to 3%. Sequencing was performed on PBMCs or T cells enriched from blood (not recorded which). These receptors came from a woman aged 50 to 60 who had recovered from COVID-19.

The V gene is TRBV5-1, the J gene TRBJ2-6; the D is unclear. This CDR3 contains 16 residues. Germline CDR1 and CDR2: SGHRS and YFSETQ. V gave up 0 bases and J gave up 0 bases, with 7 bases separating them. CDR3 sequence: CASSLGLLSGANVLTF. The CDR3 DNA reads TGCGCCAGCAGCTTGGGTCTTCTCTCTGGGGCCAACGTCCTGACTTTC.

The genes are TRBV28 and TRBJ2-3; weak D call: TRBD1 (5 bases). V was clipped by 3 bases and J by 1 base, with 14 bases between them. This CDR3 contains 16 residues. Germline CDR1 reads MDHEN; CDR2 reads SYDVKM. CDR3 protein: CASSFLKLGGTDTQYF. CDR3 coding DNA: TGTGCCAGCAGTTTCCTTAAGTTAGGGGGCACAGATACGCAGTATTTT.

The genes are TRBV30 and TRBJ1-5, with 7 bases fitting TRBD1. The CDR3 runs to 15 residues. J gave up 2 bases and V 5 bases, and 9 bases lay outside the gene matches. CDR1 is GTSNPN, CDR2 SVGIG, per germline (reference sequence). The CDR3 sequence: CAWQDRVGGNQPQHF. CDR3 in DNA: TGTGCCTGGCAAGACAGGGTGGGGGGCAATCAGCCCCAGCATTTT.

V usage is TRBV5-1 and J usage is TRBJ1-2; D perhaps matches TRBD1 (6 bases). This CDR3 has 13 residues. Germline V CDR1 and CDR2: SGHRS, YFSETQ. Trimming took 0 bases from V and 7 from J, leaving 10 bases between them. Here the CDR3 reads CASSLGQGFGYTF. CDR3 nucleotide sequence: TGCGCCAGCAGCTTGGGGCAGGGGTTTGGCTACACCTTC.

This clone has just one count. The chain uses TRBV6-5 and TRBJ2-7; 8 nucleotides line up with TRBD1. The CDR3 covers 13 residues. The germline CDR1 and CDR2 sequences are MNHEY and SVGAGI. The V gene end was trimmed by 8 bases and the J gene end by 2 bases; junction bases not matched to a gene: 5. DNA for the CDR3: TGTGCCAGCCGGACAGGGCCTACCTACGAGCAGTACTTC. Translating gives CASRTGPTYEQYF.

The chain joins TRBV6-1 to TRBJ1-5; perhaps TRBD1 as D (6 bases). Germline V lookup: CDR1 MNHNS, CDR2 SASEGT. This CDR3 region has 15 residues. The ends were cut back, 3 bases at V and 4 bases at J, with 13 bases in the middle. The CDR3: CASSDPGRGNQPQHF. The CDR3 nucleotides are TGTGCCAGCAGTGATCCGGGAAGGGGGAATCAGCCCCAGCATTTT.

A single count supports this clone. This sequence joins TRBV11-3 and TRBJ2-2; 8 bases line up with TRBD2. The germline V gene encodes CDR1 SGHNT and CDR2 YENEEA. The CDR3 length is 16 residues. The trim removed 5 bases at V and 6 bases at J, leaving 11 bases unmatched. CDR3 protein: CASSPLGLAGAGELFF. The CDR3, as DNA: TGTGCCAGCAGCCCCCTAGGGCTAGCGGGCGCCGGGGAGCTGTTTTTT.

This chain joins TRBV6-5 and TRBJ2-2; 7 nucleotides match TRBD2. This CDR3 region has 13 residues. Per germline, CDR1 MNHEY and CDR2 SVGAGI. Trimming took 0 bases from V and 12 from J; bases not matched to a gene: 4. CDR3 sequence: CASSYSKGGKLFF. CDR3 in DNA: TGTGCCAGCAGTTACTCGAAGGGAGGGAAGCTGTTTTTT.

This chain uses TRBV19 with TRBJ1-4; 9 nucleotides align to TRBD1. There are 13 residues in the CDR3. Germline trimming cut 9 bases from V and 7 bases from J; bases unmatched to any gene: 6. Germline V gene data show CDR1 as LNHDA and CDR2 as SQIVND (reference sequence). The CDR3: CARAGTGCEKLFF. The DNA of the CDR3 is TGTGCCAGGGCCGGGACAGGGTGTGAAAAACTGTTTTTT.

The J gene is TRBJ1-2, the V gene TRBV15; 7 bases agree with TRBD1. Trimming took 0 bases from V and 8 from J; bases not matched to a gene: 9. The CDR3 sequence is 15 residues long. CDR1 is LNHNV and CDR2 is YYDKDF in the germline V gene (reference sequence). CDR3 in amino acids: CATSRDDRARDGYTF. The CDR3 nucleotides are TGTGCCACCAGCAGAGATGACAGGGCGAGGGACGGCTACACCTTC.

Only a few counts were recorded for this clone. The J gene is TRBJ1-2, the V gene TRBV6-5, with 9 bases that match TRBD1. V dropped 10 bases and J dropped 4; count of bases not matched to a gene: 4. Germline V gene lookup returns CDR1 MNHEY and CDR2 SVGAGI. There are 12 residues in the CDR3. The CDR3 coding sequence is TGTGCCAACGCGGACAGGGGCTATGGCTACACCTTC. Translation gives CANADRGYGYTF.

The V call is TRBV6-1, the J call TRBJ1-2, with D tentatively TRBD1 (5 bases). The V end was cut by 0 bases, the J end by 8 bases, with 19 bases between. The CDR3 covers 16 residues. CDR1 and CDR2 (germline): MNHNS, SASEGT. The CDR3, as DNA: TGTGCCAGCAGTGAAGCCGGCAGGGTTGAGTGGATGGGCTACACCTTC. It is translated as CASSEAGRVEWMGYTF.

V gene TRBV10-2 combines with J gene TRBJ1-1; D is ambiguous. The CDR3 has 12 residues. Trimming pared 6 bases from V and 4 bases from J, leaving 9 bases between. Per germline, CDR1 WSHSY and CDR2 SAAADI. The CDR3 is CASSMTSTEAFF. CDR3 DNA: TGCGCCAGCAGCATGACAAGCACTGAAGCTTTCTTT.

V and J are TRBV10-3 and TRBJ2-7; possibly TRBD1 for D (6 bases). V dropped 5 bases and J dropped 2 bases, with 13 bases sitting between them. CDR1 is ENHRY and CDR2 is SYGVKD in the germline V gene. The CDR3 runs to 14 residues. Here the CDR3 DNA reads TGTGCCATCAGTTCCGGGACATTCGCCTACGAGCAGTACTTC. Translated: CAISSGTFAYEQYF.

This clone has just a few counts. The chain carries TRBV2 and TRBJ2-2, with D possibly matching TRBD2 (5 bases). Germline V gives CDR1 SNHLY, CDR2 FYNNEI. V lost 7 bases to trimming and J lost 6 bases, with 15 bases between them. The length of the CDR3 is 14 residues. The CDR3 nucleotides are TGTGCCAGCAAGAGGATAGCGACGGCCGGGGAGCTGTTTTTT. Its translation is CASKRIATAGELFF.

The chain joins TRBV28 to TRBJ1-2; D unclear. Per germline, CDR1 MDHEN and CDR2 SYDVKM. The CDR3 has 18 amino acids. The V end lost 5 bases, the J end lost 4 bases, and 26 bases lay between the germline ends. This CDR3 reads CASSTRVRGGLSRYGYTF. The CDR3 DNA sequence: TGTGCCAGCAGTACCCGAGTGCGGGGTGGACTGTCTCGCTATGGCTACACCTTC.

This sequence joins TRBV12-5 and TRBJ2-7, with TRBD1 matching over 7 bases. Trimming at V came to 3 bases and at J to 6 bases, leaving 2 bases not matched to a gene. There are 12 residues in the CDR3. Germline loops: CDR1 LGHNT, CDR2 FRNRAP. The CDR3 sequence: CASGFAGGEQYF. The CDR3, as DNA: TGTGCTAGTGGTTTCGCAGGGGGCGAGCAGTACTTC. Filled out from reference TRBV12-5 and TRBJ2-7, the complete variable domain reads DARVTQTPRHKVTEMGQEVTMRCQPILGHNTVFWYRQTMMQGLELLAYFRNRAPLDDSGMPKDRFSAEMPDATLATLKIQPSEPRDSAVYFCASGFAGGEQYFGPGTRLTVT.

The J gene is TRBJ1-1, the V gene TRBV5-1; no clear D. The ends were cut back, 1 base at V and 5 bases at J, with 9 bases in the middle. Germline CDR1 is SGHRS and CDR2 is YFSETQ. CDR3 length: 13 residues. The CDR3 coding sequence is TGCGCCAGCAGCTTGTACAGTGGAACTGAAGCTTTCTTT. Protein: CASSLYSGTEAFF.

This chain links TRBV18 with TRBJ2-2; TRBD2 might be the D (7 bases). Germline CDR1 is KGHSH and CDR2 is LQKENI. CDR3 length: 16 residues. Trimming left V 2 bases short and J 4 bases short, with 14 bases between. In DNA, the CDR3 is TGTGCCAGCTCACCAAACCCGGGGGGCCTCACCGGGGAGCTGTTTTTT. This gives the protein CASSPNPGGLTGELFF.

The V gene is TRBV7-9, the J gene TRBJ2-7, with D maybe TRBD1 (6 bases). V lost 1 base and J 2 bases, leaving 15 bases between the germline ends. Per germline, CDR1 SEHNR and CDR2 FQNEAQ (reference sequence). The CDR3 consists of 16 residues. Here the CDR3 reads CASSLEGLDSPYEQYF. CDR3 in DNA: TGTGCCAGCAGCTTAGAGGGTTTGGACAGCCCCTACGAGCAGTACTTC. Using reference TRBV7-9 and TRBJ2-7 for the parts outside the CDR3, the full variable domain is DTGVSQNPRHKITKRGQNVTFRCDPISEHNRLYWYRQTLGQGPEFLTYFQNEAQLEKSRLLSDRFSAERPKGSFSTLEIQRTEQGDSAMYLCASSLEGLDSPYEQYFGPGTRLTVT.

This clone was observed a few times. The chain recombines TRBV9 with TRBJ2-3; D is possibly TRBD2 (7 bases). The CDR3 is made up of 16 amino acids. Per the germline V gene, CDR1 is SGDLS and CDR2 is YYNGEE. V gave up 0 bases and J gave up 1 base, with 12 bases separating them. Here the CDR3 DNA reads TGTGCCAGCAGCGTAGGGGGGGGACAAGGCACAGATACGCAGTATTTT. Protein sequence: CASSVGGGQGTDTQYF.

The rearrangement links TRBV18 to TRBJ2-2; D unresolved. This CDR3 region has 13 residues. Trimming left V 3 bases short and J 3 bases short, with 5 bases between. The germline gives CDR1 KGHSH, CDR2 LQKENI. CDR3 amino acids: CASSPQYTGELFF. In nucleotides, the CDR3 is TGTGCCAGCTCACCTCAATACACCGGGGAGCTGTTTTTT.

CDR3 coding DNA: TGTGCCAGTAGTACGGGGTCTAGTACGAGAGGTAACTATGGCTACACCTTC. Its protein product is CASSTGSSTRGNYGYTF. The V call is TRBV19, the J call TRBJ1-2; no clear D. The ends were cut back, 4 bases at V and 1 base at J, with 19 bases in the middle. Germline V gives CDR1 LNHDA, CDR2 SQIVND (reference sequence). The CDR3 contains 17 residues.

V and J are TRBV4-1 and TRBJ1-5; D might be TRBD1 (6 bases). The CDR3 has 18 residues. Per germline, CDR1 MGHRA and CDR2 YSYEKL. V was cut by 1 base and J by 0 bases, with 16 bases left in between. The CDR3 spells CASSQVQGPFYSNQPQHF. In DNA form, the CDR3 reads TGCGCCAGCAGCCAAGTACAGGGCCCTTTCTATAGCAATCAGCCCCAGCATTTT.

This clone was observed once. The chain employs TRBV19 and TRBJ1-4; 8 bases line up with TRBD1. V dropped 7 bases and J dropped 0; count of bases not matched to a gene: 4. This CDR3 region has 15 residues. CDR1 is LNHDA, CDR2 SQIVND, per germline (reference sequence). In DNA, the CDR3 is TGTGCCAGTACCTGGACAGGGTCAACTAATGAAAAACTGTTTTTT. Translating it yields CASTWTGSTNEKLFF.

V and J are TRBV6-5 and TRBJ1-2; possibly TRBD1 for D (6 bases). The CDR3 is 13 residues long. The germline V gene encodes CDR1 MNHEY and CDR2 SVGAGI. The germline V and J ends were trimmed by 8 bases and 4 bases, with 14 bases remaining between them. Written as DNA, the CDR3 is TGTGCCAGCGGAAACAGGGCTATCTATGGCTACACCTTC. Its translation: CASGNRAIYGYTF.

The J gene is TRBJ1-2, the V gene TRBV28; D is perhaps TRBD1 (5 bases). V was pared by 6 bases and J by 2 bases, with 10 bases between. The CDR3 is 13 residues long. CDR1 MDHEN and CDR2 SYDVKM come from the germline V gene. DNA for the CDR3: TGTGCCAGCAGCCAGACAGCGAACTATGGCTACACCTTC. Amino acid sequence: CASSQTANYGYTF.